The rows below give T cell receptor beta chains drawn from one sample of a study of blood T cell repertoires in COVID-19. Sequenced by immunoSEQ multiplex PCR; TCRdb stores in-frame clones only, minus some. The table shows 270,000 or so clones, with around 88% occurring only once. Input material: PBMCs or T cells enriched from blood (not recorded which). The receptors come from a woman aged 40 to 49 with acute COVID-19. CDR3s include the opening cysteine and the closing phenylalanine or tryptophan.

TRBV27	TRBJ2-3	CASSWAGSTDTQYF
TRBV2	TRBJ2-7	CASSEPGLTSYEQYF
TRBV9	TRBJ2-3	CASSVEGSGGTDTQYF
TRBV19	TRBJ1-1	CASSRTADFMNTEAFF
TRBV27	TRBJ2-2	CASRALRASGRGNTGELFF
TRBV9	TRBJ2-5	CASSVGSMGTEETQYF
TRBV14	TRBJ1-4	CASSPRSASGEKLFF
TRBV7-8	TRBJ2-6	CASSLGSGSIPFSGANVLTF
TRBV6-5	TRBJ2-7	CASSQTSGSLYEQYF
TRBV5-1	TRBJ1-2	CASSGIQGSGGYTF
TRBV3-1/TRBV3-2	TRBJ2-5	CASSQDIGSGRARETQYF
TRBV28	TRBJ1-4	CASRPGGGEEKLFF
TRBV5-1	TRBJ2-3	CASSLSSGRGVGTDTQYF
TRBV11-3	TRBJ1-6	CASSYSGSGYNSPLHF
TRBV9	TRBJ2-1	CASSGTSSGWTYNEQFF
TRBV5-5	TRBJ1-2	CASSLNLDRAGYGYTF
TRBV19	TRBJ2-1	CASNPTGFELIYNEQFF
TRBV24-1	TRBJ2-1	CATSDPYGSPRSFF